This T cell receptor (beta chain) is drawn from a study of CD8+ T cells in alopecia areata (dated by TCRdb to 2016 to 2018). In the study overall: The treated patients took part in an open-label pilot trial in which moderate-to-severe alopecia areata was treated with oral tofacitinib at 5 to 10 mg twice daily. Patients received tofacitinib for 6 to 18 months and were then followed off drug for 6 months to check for delayed response and recurrence. For the treated patients, the SALT score, which quantifies what percentage of scalp surface area is affected, served as the measure of disease severity. To study T cell clonal expansion in alopecia areata, the researchers applied high-throughput TCRbeta sequencing to both the C3H/HeJ mouse model and human patients. Scalp tissue and sorted CD4+ and CD8+ peripheral blood T cells from patchy and totalis/universalis alopecia areata patients and from healthy controls were covered by human TCRbeta sequencing. Biopsies were taken from tofacitinib-treated patients at baseline and again at 4 and 24 weeks into treatment, and several of those patients also had a later scalp biopsy. Clonality in the scalp was compared among normal scalp (n=4), patchy alopecia areata scalp (n=8), and alopecia totalis/universalis scalp (n=8). The RNA source kit depended on sample type: the PAXgene miRNA kit for fixed scalp, the miRNeasy kit for PBMCs, and the RNeasy kit for mouse skin. Amplification of TCRbeta CDR3 regions was done by immunoSEQ multiplex PCR using 35 Vbeta forward primers and 13 Jbeta reverse primers.

Libraries were prepared through the immunoSEQ multiplex PCR assay. For TCR sequencing, RNA was extracted from every sample and reverse transcribed into cDNA to serve as template. First-strand cDNA was synthesized using SuperScript III with a 2:1 mix of oligo-dT and random hexamers. A synthetic immune receptor repertoire was used to measure amplification bias, and any remaining bias was corrected computationally. The study's processing was this. Raw reads were preprocessed to remove errors, and CDR3 was defined according to IMGT conventions as the region from the conserved cysteine to phenylalanine. To get clonality, Shannon entropy was normalized by log2 of the number of productive unique TCRs and the result was subtracted from 1. Scalp TCRbeta sequences were cross-referenced with sorted blood CD4 and CD8 repertoires so that the CD4 or CD8 identity of scalp clones could be inferred. Not all clones reach the TCRdb copy of this immuneACCESS table, which keeps in-frame sequences only. Checked studies attribute under half of the gap to unresolved V genes and leave the rest unexplained. The V and J calls and clone size come from that table; D and trimming were worked out from the DNA. Here the sample has around 290,000 clones; 58% occur a single time. Under 2% of the sample belongs to the ten largest clones.

With respect to this clone: This clone's antigen is unknown. Qualities for individual bases were not recorded, and no much larger clone is one base off.

V ends up 0 bases short and J 5 bases short, with an unmatched junction base count of 6. CDR1 and CDR2 are drawn from the germline V gene (reference sequence): SGHNT, YYREEE. The CDR3 runs 16 residues from the cysteine to the phenylalanine. Only CDR3 DNA remains: 48 bases, in frame from the first base. The label giving this sample's time point can be read as: 24 weeks on oral tofacitinib. Taken with the paper, the label for treatment or condition translates to: oral pan-JAK inhibitor, 5-10 mg twice daily. Lesional scalp punch biopsies and peripheral blood were obtained from alopecia areata patients. PBMCs were isolated by density centrifugation and stained for CD3, CD4 and CD8, after which CD4+ and CD8+ T cells were sorted on a FACSAria. General study outcomes and caveats: Lesional scalp, especially in alopecia totalis/universalis, showed higher clonality and more expanded CD8+ clones than normal scalp, suggesting antigenic drive. TCR sequences shared between patients were less clear than in mice, possibly partly because of HLA diversity in the patient population. Scalp TCR repertoire analysis is complicated because resident alphabeta T cells in normal human skin are also sequenced, whereas mouse skin is dominated by gammadelta T cells. Many expanded lesional clones were found to persist in scalp and blood during tofacitinib treatment, and relapse after treatment cessation may be partly explained by this persistence. Because the treated cohort was small and included a single nonresponder, larger studies are needed to assess links between baseline CD8+ expansion and response. Tofacitinib significantly decreased scalp clonality and the number of expanded CD8+ clones among the top 100 scalp clones.

The TCR originated in a human donor with alopecia areata. The material sequenced was CD4+ T cells sorted from blood, taken at week 24, from a patient treated with tofacitinib. This chain is built from TRBV5-4 and TRBJ2-7; TRBD1 agrees with 12 junctional bases. Here is the DNA: TGTGCCAGCAGCTTGGCCGGGACAGGGGGCTTAAACGAGCAGTACTTC. Its translation is CASSLAGTGGLNEQYF.